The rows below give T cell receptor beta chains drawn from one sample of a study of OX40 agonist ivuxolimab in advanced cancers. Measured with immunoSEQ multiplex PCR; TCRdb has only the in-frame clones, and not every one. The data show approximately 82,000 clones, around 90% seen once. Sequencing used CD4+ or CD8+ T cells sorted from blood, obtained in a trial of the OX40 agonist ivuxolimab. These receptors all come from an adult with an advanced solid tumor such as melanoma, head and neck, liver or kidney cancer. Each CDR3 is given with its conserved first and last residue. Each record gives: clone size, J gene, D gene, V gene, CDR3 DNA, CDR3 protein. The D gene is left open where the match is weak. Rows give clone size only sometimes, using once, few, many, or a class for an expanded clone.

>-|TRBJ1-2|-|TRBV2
TGTGCCACAATAAAGAGGGTTTTTGACTATGGCTACACCTTC
CATIKRVFDYGYTF
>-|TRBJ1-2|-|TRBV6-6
TGTGCCAGCAGCCCTCCCGGGGAGGGCCCCTACACCTTC
CASSPPGEGPYTF
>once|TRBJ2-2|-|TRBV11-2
TGTGCCAGCAGCTTGACGGGGACGAACACCGGGGAGCTGTTTTTT
CASSLTGTNTGELFF
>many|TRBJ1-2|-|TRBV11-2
TGTGCCAGCAGCCCCGGGACTTCTTATGGCTACACCTTC
CASSPGTSYGYTF
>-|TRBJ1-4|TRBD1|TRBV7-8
TGTGCCAGCAGCCCCTCGACAGGGAACGAAAAACTGTTTTTT
CASSPSTGNEKLFF
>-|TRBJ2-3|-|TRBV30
TGTGCCTGGACGAGCACAGATACGCAGTATTTT
CAWTSTDTQYF
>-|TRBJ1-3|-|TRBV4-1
TGCGCCAGCAGCCGCGGGCGGCCGGTCTCTGGAAACACCATATATTTT
CASSRGRPVSGNTIYF
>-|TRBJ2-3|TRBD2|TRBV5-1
TGCGCCAGCAGCTTGGAGGGTGGACTAGCGGGAGATACGCAGTATTTT
CASSLEGGLAGDTQYF
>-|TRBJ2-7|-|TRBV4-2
TGTGCCAGCAGCCCGGGACTTTATGCCTACGAGCAGTACTTC
CASSPGLYAYEQYF
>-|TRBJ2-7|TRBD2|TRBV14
TGTGCCAGCAGCCAAGGGCTAGCGGGGGACGAGCAGTACTTC
CASSQGLAGDEQYF
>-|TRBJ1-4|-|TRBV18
TGTGCCAGCTCACCACCGGTAGGGGCCGTAAAACTGTTTTTT
CASSPPVGAVKLFF
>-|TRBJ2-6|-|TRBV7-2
TGTGCCAGCAGCTTAGCAGGGCATGGGGGCTCTGGGGCCAACGTCCTGACTTTC
CASSLAGHGGSGANVLTF
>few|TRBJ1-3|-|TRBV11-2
TGTGCCAGCAGGAACCCCGGGTCTGGAAACACCATATATTTT
CASRNPGSGNTIYF
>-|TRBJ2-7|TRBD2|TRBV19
TGTGCCAGTAGTATAGATCTAGCGGCAATGTCCTACGAGCAGTACTTC
CASSIDLAAMSYEQYF
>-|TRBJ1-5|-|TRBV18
TGTGCCAGCTCATCGGACCTTAGCAATCAGCCCCAGCATTTT
CASSSDLSNQPQHF
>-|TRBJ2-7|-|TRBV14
TGTGCCAGCAGCCAAGATATATTCGGCGTCAGGGGGGGCGAGCAGTACTTC
CASSQDIFGVRGGEQYF
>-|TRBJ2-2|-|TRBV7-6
TGTGCCAGCAGCTTAATTGGCCGCACCGGGGAGCTGTTTTTT
CASSLIGRTGELFF
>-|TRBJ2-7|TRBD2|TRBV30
TGTGCCTGGAGTGTAGATCGGGGACTAGCGGCCTACGAGCAGTACTTC
CAWSVDRGLAAYEQYF
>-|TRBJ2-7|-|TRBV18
TGTGCCAGCTCAATAAGTGCTCGGGAGCAGTACTTC
CASSISAREQYF
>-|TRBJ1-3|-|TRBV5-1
TGCGCCAGCAGCTTGGACCCGGGAACCACTGGAAACACCATATATTTT
CASSLDPGTTGNTIYF
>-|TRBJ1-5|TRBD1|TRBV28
TGTGCCAGCAGTATTGGGACAGGGGGCGTCGGACAGCCCCAGCATTTT
CASSIGTGGVGQPQHF
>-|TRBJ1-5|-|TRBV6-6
TGTGCCAGCAGTTACTCGGAATGGTACCAGCCCCAGCATTTT
CASSYSEWYQPQHF
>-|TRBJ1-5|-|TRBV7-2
TGTGCCAGCAGCGATCAGCCCCGAAGCAATCAGCCCCAGCATTTT
CASSDQPRSNQPQHF
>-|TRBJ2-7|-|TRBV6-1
TGTGCCAGCAGGCACGGGGATTCCTCCTACGAGCAGTACTTC
CASRHGDSSYEQYF
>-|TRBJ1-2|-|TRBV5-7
TGTGCCAGCAGCCCACAGATTTCCTCAGTATATGGCTACACCTTC
CASSPQISSVYGYTF
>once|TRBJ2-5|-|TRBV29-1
TGCAGCGTTGGAGACTCCTTGGCTCGAGGGCAAGAGACCCAGTACTTC
CSVGDSLARGQETQYF
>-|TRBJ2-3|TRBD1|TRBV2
TGTGCCAGCAGTAGGACAGGTCCGGATACGCAGTATTTT
CASSRTGPDTQYF
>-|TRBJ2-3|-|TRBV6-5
TGTGCCAGCAGTACTCAGAAGGGCACAGATACGCAGTATTTT
CASSTQKGTDTQYF
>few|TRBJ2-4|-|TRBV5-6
TGTGCCAGCAGCACGGCCCTTCTGGGTTCGGTTCAGTACTTC
CASSTALLGSVQYF
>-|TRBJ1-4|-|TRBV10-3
TGTGCCATCAGTGAGTCGCAAGGACACCGTGAAAAACTGTTTTTT
CAISESQGHREKLFF
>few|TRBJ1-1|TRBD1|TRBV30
TGTGCCTGGAGTGTTTCACAGGGGTACACTGAAGCTTTCTTT
CAWSVSQGYTEAFF
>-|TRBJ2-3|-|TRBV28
TGTGCCAGCAGTTCCTGGAGAGCGAGTAGCACAGATACGCAGTATTTT
CASSSWRASSTDTQYF